The 2 T cell receptor beta chains listed next were all sequenced from one sample in a study of blood T cell repertoires in COVID-19. The data were produced by immunoSEQ multiplex PCR, yet TCRdb's version contains in-frame clones alone and is incomplete. The sample includes fewer than 250,000 clones, under 80% of them seen just once. What was sequenced was peripheral blood. These receptors all come from a woman in her forties or fifties with acute or convalescent COVID-19.

The CDR3 spells CASSHHGGGAGEQYF. CDR3 sequence (DNA): TGTGCCAGCAGCCACCATGGGGGGGGAGCGGGCGAGCAGTACTTC. This chain uses TRBV3-1 (or the pseudogene TRBV3-2) with TRBJ2-7; TRBD2 agrees at 7 bases. The germline gives CDR1 LGHDT, CDR2 YNNKEL (reference sequence). The CDR3 has 15 residues. J was trimmed by 6 bases and V by 3 bases; bases with no gene match: 11.

V usage is TRBV24-1 and J usage is TRBJ2-3, with a tentative D call TRBD1 (5 bases). The length of the CDR3 is 14 residues. Germline V gene sequence: CDR1 KGHDR, CDR2 SFDVKD. V was clipped by 5 bases and J by 3 bases, with 11 bases between them. The CDR3 nucleotides read TGTGCCACCAGTGCCCAGGGCCCAACAGATACGCAGTATTTT. Residues: CATSAQGPTDTQYF.